Listed here are 5 T cell receptor beta chains from one sample, sequenced in a study of Graves' ophthalmopathy and Graves' hyperthyroidism. Amplifying from RNA transcripts, the study obtained TCR beta CDR3 regions. The authors performed first-round RT-PCR with HTBI primers and then a second-round multiplex PCR. TCRdb re-derived calls from the multiplex PCR reads in MiXCR, one entry per CDR3 protein. The repertoire includes over a million distinct CDR3 sequences, about 36% of them detected once, and 11% sits in the top ten. The sequenced sample was peripheral blood or thyroid tissue (not recorded which). The source of these receptors is an adult man with Graves' hyperthyroidism.

This clonotype came up many times. The chain combines TRBV11-2 with TRBJ2-5; D is undetermined. The CDR3 contains 14 residues. V was trimmed by 1 base and J by 3 bases, leaving 9 bases between them. The germline V gene has CDR1 SGHAT and CDR2 FQNNGV. In nucleotides, the CDR3 is TGTGCCAGCAGCTTAGTACGCTCGAAAGAGACCCAGTACTTC. Residues: CASSLVRSKETQYF.

This clonotype was recorded many times. The chain recombines TRBV2 with TRBJ1-5, with D perhaps TRBD1 (5 bases). The CDR3 has 14 amino acids. CDR1 and CDR2 from the germline V gene are SNHLY and FYNNEI. Trimming left V 4 bases short and J 5 bases short, with 12 bases between. The CDR3 loop is CASSVRGVDQPQHF. CDR3 DNA: TGTGCCAGCAGTGTAAGAGGGGTTGATCAGCCCCAGCATTTT.

The J gene is TRBJ2-1, the V gene TRBV7-2, with D perhaps matching TRBD2 (6 bases). V lost 6 bases and J 7 bases, leaving 19 bases between the germline ends. The CDR3 covers 15 residues. Germline-derived CDR1 and CDR2 are SGHTA and FQGNSA. Here the CDR3 reads CASRTGTGFLNEQFF. In DNA form, the CDR3 reads TGTGCCAGCAGGACCGGGACTGGCTTCCTGAATGAGCAGTTCTTC.

There are many counts of this clonotype. V is TRBV5-1 and J is TRBJ1-4, with D uncertain. The CDR3 is 15 residues long. The V end lost 4 bases, the J end lost 0 bases, and 10 bases lay between the germline ends. Per germline, CDR1 SGHRS and CDR2 YFSETQ. CDR3 sequence (DNA): TGCGCCAGCAGCATGGCCCCGTCAACTAATGAAAAACTGTTTTTT. Protein product: CASSMAPSTNEKLFF.

J is TRBJ2-7 and V is TRBV5-4; 14 bases are a match to TRBD2. The V segment lost 4 bases and the J segment 9 bases; nucleotides outside the gene matches: 6. Looked up from germline, CDR1 is SGHNT and CDR2 is YYREEE (reference sequence). This CDR3 is built from 14 residues. CDR3 DNA: TGTGCCAGCAGCCGGGGACTAGCGGGAGAGTTGCAGTACTTC. Translated: CASSRGLAGELQYF.